The 32 T cell receptor beta chains below all came from one sample that was sequenced in a study of blood T cell repertoires in COVID-19. The table came from immunoSEQ multiplex PCR; TCRdb's copy has only in-frame clones and leaves some out. The table lists 250,000 to 350,000 clones, roughly 87% of them singletons. The sequencing sample was made of peripheral blood. The receptors derive from a woman between 45 and 65 years old who had recovered from COVID-19.

This chain uses TRBV2 with TRBJ2-6, with D tentatively TRBD1 (6 bases). V was pared by 7 bases and J by 0 bases, with 13 bases between. This CDR3 is 16 amino acids long. Germline V gene lookup returns CDR1 SNHLY and CDR2 FYNNEI. CDR3: CASTQQGFSGANVLTF. CDR3 nucleotide sequence: TGTGCCAGCACGCAGCAGGGGTTCTCTGGGGCCAACGTCCTGACTTTC.

This sequence joins TRBV28 and TRBJ1-5; 8 bases match TRBD1. V trimming: 6 bases; J trimming: 0 bases; junction bases outside the gene matches: 13. This CDR3 region has 18 residues. Germline CDR1 is MDHEN and CDR2 is SYDVKM. The CDR3 sequence is CASRLQGVPRYSNQPQHF. The CDR3 region has the DNA TGTGCCAGCAGACTACAGGGGGTCCCTAGATATAGCAATCAGCCCCAGCATTTT. The variable domain in full, with the rest retrieved from reference TRBV28 and TRBJ1-5, is DVKVTQSSRYLVKRTGEKVFLECVQDMDHENMFWYRQDPGLGLRLIYFSYDVKMKEKGDIPEGYSVSREKKERFSLILESASTNQTSMYLCASRLQGVPRYSNQPQHFGDGTRLSIL.

The chain carries TRBV5-1 and TRBJ2-3; TRBD1 is a possible D gene (7 bases). Trimming removed 3 bases at V and 3 bases at J, with 17 bases between. Looked up from germline, CDR1 is SGHRS and CDR2 is YFSETQ. This CDR3 has 16 amino acids. CDR3 amino acids: CASSSGGLAGTDTQYF. CDR3 nucleotide sequence: TGCGCCAGCAGCTCAGGGGGGCTAGCAGGGACAGATACGCAGTATTTT.

The chain is built from TRBV7-2 and TRBJ1-2; D perhaps matches TRBD1 (5 bases). The CDR3 has 13 residues. Germline loops: CDR1 SGHTA, CDR2 FQGNSA. The V end was cut by 4 bases, the J end by 4 bases, with 10 bases between. The CDR3 DNA reads TGTGCCAGCAGCTCCCAGGGAATCTATGGCTACACCTTC. It is translated as CASSSQGIYGYTF.

The rearrangement uses TRBV4-3 and TRBJ2-1; a possible D gene is TRBD2 (6 bases). There are 15 residues in the CDR3. V shed 2 bases and J shed 4 bases, with 12 bases lying between them. Germline V lookup: CDR1 LGHNA, CDR2 YSLEER. CDR3 nucleotides: TGCGCCAGCAGCCAAAGACTAGAAAAATACAATGAGCAGTTCTTC. This sequence encodes CASSQRLEKYNEQFF.

The chain employs TRBV5-8 and TRBJ1-2; perhaps TRBD1 as D (6 bases). CDR3 length equals 15 residues. V dropped 3 bases and J dropped 0 bases, with 12 bases sitting between them. CDR1 is SGHTS, CDR2 YDEGEE, per germline. The CDR3 nucleotides read TGTGCCAGCAGCTCCACAGGGAACTCTAACTATGGCTACACCTTC. This codes for CASSSTGNSNYGYTF. The variable domain in full, with the rest retrieved from reference TRBV5-8 and TRBJ1-2, is EAGVTQSPTHLIKTRGQQATLRCSPISGHTSVYWYQQALGLGLQFLLWYDEGEERNRGNFPPRFSGRQFPNYSSELNVNALELEDSALYLCASSSTGNSNYGYTFGSGTRLTVV.

This clone appeared a few times. The chain employs TRBV24-1 and TRBJ2-1; 10 nucleotides agree with TRBD1. Germline V gene data show CDR1 as KGHDR and CDR2 as SFDVKD. The CDR3 loop spans 16 amino acids. Trimming took 4 bases from V and 10 from J; bases not matched to a gene: 12. The DNA of the CDR3 is TGTGCCACCAGTGACCCCGGGACAGGGGTCAGTCTCGAGCAGTTCTTC. This gives the protein CATSDPGTGVSLEQFF.

In its sample, this clone was seen once. In DNA form, the CDR3 reads TGTGCCAGCTCAAGGACTAGCGGGAGGGGATACAATGAGCAGTTCTTC. Translation: CASSRTSGRGYNEQFF. The chain uses TRBV18 and TRBJ2-1, with 15 bases fitting TRBD2. The germline V gene encodes CDR1 KGHSH and CDR2 LQKENI. CDR3 size: 16 residues. The ends lost 5 bases at V and 4 bases at J; junction bases unmatched: 3.

The chain carries TRBV11-1 and TRBJ2-1; TRBD2 aligns across 8 bases. The CDR3 is made up of 16 amino acids. V trimming: 6 bases; J trimming: 6 bases; junction bases outside the gene matches: 13. Germline V gene lookup returns CDR1 SGHAT and CDR2 FQDESV (reference sequence). This CDR3 is CASSPKERGRSNEQFF. CDR3 nucleotides: TGTGCCAGCAGTCCAAAGGAGCGCGGGAGGAGCAATGAGCAGTTCTTC.

The rearrangement uses TRBV7-2 and TRBJ1-3; TRBD1 might be the D (6 bases). This CDR3 has 15 amino acids. Germline CDR1 and CDR2: SGHTA and FQGNSA. Between the trimmed V and J ends, which lost 4 bases and 2 bases, there was a span of 12 bases. CDR3: CASSSLRTAGNTIYF. Here the CDR3 DNA reads TGTGCCAGCAGCTCCCTCCGGACAGCTGGAAACACCATATATTTT.

Concerning this clone: This CDR3 is also generated by other DNA sequences in the sample. The chain employs TRBV5-1 and TRBJ2-5, with TRBD2 as a possible D gene (5 bases). Germline V gene data show CDR1 as SGHRS and CDR2 as YFSETQ. CDR3 length: 13 amino acids. Between the trimmed V and J ends, which lost 0 bases and 4 bases, there was a span of 7 bases. CDR3 amino acids: CASSLGGRETQYF. For the CDR3, the DNA is TGCGCCAGCAGCTTGGGTGGGAGAGAGACCCAGTACTTC.

This chain joins TRBV30 and TRBJ2-7; TRBD1 matches 9 bases. This CDR3 comprises 13 residues. The ends lost 0 bases at V and 4 bases at J; junction bases unmatched: 1. CDR1 and CDR2 from the germline V gene are GTSNPN and SVGIG (reference sequence). The CDR3 sequence is CAWSVGTGYEQYF. In DNA form, the CDR3 reads TGTGCCTGGAGTGTAGGGACAGGGTACGAGCAGTACTTC.

In DNA form, the CDR3 reads TGCGCCAGCAGCCAAGGGGGCCGCTCCTATAATTCACCCCTCCACTTT. This translates into CASSQGGRSYNSPLHF. The chain carries TRBV4-1 and TRBJ1-6; a possible D gene is TRBD1 (5 bases). The CDR3 totals 16 residues. Trimming cost V 1 base and J 0 bases, with 7 bases left between them. CDR1 and CDR2 (germline): MGHRA, YSYEKL.

This clone was seen only once. The V gene is TRBV7-2, the J gene TRBJ2-2; maybe TRBD2 (6 bases). V lost 5 bases and J lost 6, with 22 bases in between. Germline values: CDR1 SGHTA, CDR2 FQGNSA. CDR3 length: 17 amino acids. CDR3 in DNA: TGTGCCAGCAGCCCTCGGGGAGGTGGCCAGGGCCCCGGGGAGCTGTTTTTT. Amino acid sequence: CASSPRGGGQGPGELFF.

This clone has only one observation. The CDR3 is CASSPHHLNTGELFF. The CDR3 DNA reads TGTGCCAGCAGCCCCCACCATCTAAACACCGGGGAGCTGTTTTTT. The rearrangement joins TRBV7-6 to TRBJ2-2; D is ambiguous. The CDR3 consists of 15 residues. V was trimmed by 5 bases and J by 2 bases, leaving 12 bases between them. The germline V gene encodes CDR1 SGHVS and CDR2 FNYEAQ.

The V and J genes are TRBV28 and TRBJ2-3; D is uncertain. The CDR3 spans 15 residues. Germline CDR1 MDHEN, CDR2 SYDVKM. With 6 bases removed from V and 2 bases from J, the gap between germline ends came to 15 bases. The CDR3 DNA reads TGTGCCAGCAGCCCGGCTAGACCATACACAGATACGCAGTATTTT. Translated, it gives CASSPARPYTDTQYF.

This clone was detected only once. This sequence joins TRBV30 and TRBJ1-2; TRBD1 matches at 7 bases. This CDR3 comprises 14 residues. V gave up 3 bases and J gave up 0 bases; unmatched junction bases: 4. The germline V gene has CDR1 GTSNPN and CDR2 SVGIG (reference sequence). The CDR3 DNA follows: TGTGCCTGGAGGCGACAGGGAGCTAACTATGGCTACACCTTC. Its translation: CAWRRQGANYGYTF.

This chain links TRBV9 with TRBJ1-2, with 8 bases identical to TRBD1. The CDR3 is 15 amino acids. J gave up 0 bases and V 0 bases, and 1 base lay outside the gene matches. CDR1 SGDLS and CDR2 YYNGEE come from the germline V gene. DNA for the CDR3: TGTGCCAGCAGCGTAGAGGACAGGGCTAACTATGGCTACACCTTC. Amino acid sequence: CASSVEDRANYGYTF.

V usage is TRBV6-6 and J usage is TRBJ2-5; 11 nucleotides align to TRBD2. The length of the CDR3 is 17 residues. Germline V gene lookup returns CDR1 MNHNY and CDR2 SVGAGI (reference sequence). J was trimmed by 4 bases and V by 5 bases; bases with no gene match: 12. This CDR3 is CASSLPSGSGGAETQYF. Written as DNA, the CDR3 is TGTGCCAGCAGTCTCCCCAGCGGTAGCGGGGGGGCAGAGACCCAGTACTTC.

The chain carries TRBV9 and TRBJ2-1, with TRBD1 as a possible D gene (5 bases). Germline V CDR1 and CDR2: SGDLS, YYNGEE. The V end lost 0 bases, the J end lost 0 bases, and 10 bases lay between the germline ends. The CDR3 runs 16 residues. The CDR3 sequence is CASSVGGAYSYNEQFF. For the CDR3, the DNA is TGTGCCAGCAGCGTAGGTGGGGCCTACTCCTACAATGAGCAGTTCTTC.

The J gene is TRBJ2-7, the V gene TRBV10-1, with TRBD1 identical over 8 bases. V dropped 6 bases and J dropped 0; count of bases not matched to a gene: 4. The CDR3 length is 14 residues. CDR1 WNHNN and CDR2 SYGVQD come from the germline V gene (reference sequence). CDR3 amino acids: CASRQGALSYEQYF. The CDR3 DNA reads TGCGCCAGCAGGCAGGGGGCTCTCTCCTACGAGCAGTACTTC.

This chain connects TRBV6-4 to TRBJ1-6, with 7 bases that match TRBD1. This CDR3 contains 13 residues. Germline loops: CDR1 MRHNA, CDR2 SNTAGT. J was trimmed by 6 bases and V by 8 bases; bases with no gene match: 4. The CDR3 bases are TGTGCCAGCCGGACAGGTCCTAATTCACCCCTCCACTTT. Amino acid sequence: CASRTGPNSPLHF.

The rearrangement joins TRBV7-9 to TRBJ1-1; D is perhaps TRBD1 (5 bases). The germline V and J ends were trimmed by 6 bases and 0 bases, with 11 bases remaining between them. Germline CDR1 SEHNR, CDR2 FQNEAQ (reference sequence). This CDR3 region has 14 residues. In nucleotides, the CDR3 is TGTGCCAGCAGGGGCAGGGTTCTGAACACTGAAGCTTTCTTT. It codes for CASRGRVLNTEAFF.

J is TRBJ2-7 and V is TRBV6-2 or TRBV6-3; 11 nucleotides align to TRBD2. V shed 5 bases, J shed 2 bases, and the junction held 5 bases outside the gene matches. Germline CDR1 MNHEY, CDR2 SVGEGT. This CDR3 has 15 residues. The CDR3 bases are TGTGCCAGCAGTGCGACTAGCGGGGCCACCTACGAGCAGTACTTC. Its translation: CASSATSGATYEQYF.

The V and J genes are TRBV5-4 and TRBJ2-5, with 8 positions matching TRBD2. With 3 bases clipped from V and 5 bases from J, the junction kept 9 bases outside the gene matches. The CDR3 has 15 amino acids. Germline V lookup: CDR1 SGHNT, CDR2 YYREEE (reference sequence). The CDR3 DNA reads as TGTGCCAGCAGCTCGTCCGGGGGGGGAATGGAGACCCAGTACTTC. Protein product: CASSSSGGGMETQYF.

This clone was observed a single time. In DNA, the CDR3 is TGTGCCAGTAGTTCATCACCCAGGGCCTACGAGCAGTACTTC. As protein: CASSSSPRAYEQYF. This rearrangement joins TRBV19 to TRBJ2-7; a possible D gene is TRBD1 (5 bases). Germline CDR1 and CDR2: LNHDA and SQIVND (reference sequence). The CDR3 length is 14 residues. V was pared by 5 bases and J by 2 bases, with 13 bases between.

V gene TRBV19 combines with J gene TRBJ2-1; D may be TRBD2 (5 bases). The CDR3 is made up of 13 amino acids. The germline V gene encodes CDR1 LNHDA and CDR2 SQIVND (reference sequence). Trimming removed 6 bases at V and 7 bases at J, with 13 bases between. Here the CDR3 DNA reads TGTGCCAGTAGAACTAGGGTCGAGAATGAGCAGTTCTTC. It yields the protein CASRTRVENEQFF. Variable domain in full (rest from reference TRBV19 and TRBJ2-1): DGGITQSPKYLFRKEGQNVTLSCEQNLNHDAMYWYRQDPGQGLRLIYYSQIVNDFQKGDIAEGYSVSREKKESFPLTVTSAQKNPTAFYLCASRTRVENEQFFGPGTRLTVL.

This chain connects TRBV24-1 to TRBJ2-7; 12 bases map to TRBD1. CDR1 is KGHDR, CDR2 SFDVKD, per germline. J lost 5 bases, V lost 3 bases, and 4 bases had no gene match. CDR3 length equals 15 residues. CDR3 in DNA: TGTGCCACCAGTGATCCCGGGACAGGGGGCAACGAGCAGTACTTC. Amino acid sequence: CATSDPGTGGNEQYF.

The chain has TRBV6-2 or TRBV6-3 and TRBJ2-7; 8 bases are shared with TRBD1. V lost 2 bases and J lost 2; bases outside the gene matches: 2. From germline, CDR1 is MNHEY and CDR2 SVGEGT. CDR3 size: 14 residues. The CDR3 is CASSYRDRPYEQYF. The CDR3 region has the DNA TGTGCCAGCAGTTACCGGGACAGGCCCTACGAGCAGTACTTC.

This clone was found once. V is TRBV5-8 and J is TRBJ1-1; D is undetermined. The length of the CDR3 is 15 residues. Looked up from germline, CDR1 is SGHTS and CDR2 is YDEGEE. V was shortened by 0 bases and J by 5 bases, with 14 bases between the two germline ends. The chain's CDR3 is CASSLARRAVTEAFF. CDR3 bases: TGTGCCAGCAGCTTGGCCAGGAGGGCGGTGACTGAAGCTTTCTTT. The full variable domain, with the rest looked up from reference TRBV5-8 and TRBJ1-1, is EAGVTQSPTHLIKTRGQQATLRCSPISGHTSVYWYQQALGLGLQFLLWYDEGEERNRGNFPPRFSGRQFPNYSSELNVNALELEDSALYLCASSLARRAVTEAFFGQGTRLTVV.

The chain links TRBV3-1 (or the pseudogene TRBV3-2) to TRBJ1-4, with 9 bases that match TRBD1. The CDR3 consists of 14 residues. Germline CDR1 and CDR2: LGHDT and YNNKEL (reference sequence). Trimming removed 1 base from V and 8 bases from J; junction bases left unmatched: 2. The CDR3 spells CASSQGTGEEKLFF. CDR3 nucleotides: TGTGCCAGCAGCCAAGGGACAGGGGAAGAAAAACTGTTTTTT.

V is TRBV7-2 and J is TRBJ1-1; D is unresolved. Trimming shortened V by 5 bases and J by 8 bases, and 18 bases separated the two germline ends. Germline V gene sequence: CDR1 SGHTA, CDR2 FQGNSA. This CDR3 is 14 amino acids long. The CDR3 protein is CASSLRGAGSEAFF. The DNA for the CDR3 is TGTGCCAGCAGCCTCCGCGGAGCCGGCTCGGAAGCTTTCTTT.